This T cell receptor beta chain came from a study of T-cell reconstitution after alpha-beta-depleted transplantation in children. Whole-study findings and limits: Newly made T cells mostly supplied T-cell counts and diversity one year after transplant. Alpha-beta T cells present about two months after transplant were reported to originate from several hundred expanded graft clones. For some patients, TCRbeta diversity was high at day 60 because of recipient T cells and thymic progenitors that survived.

The CDR3 contains 17 residues. This clonotype showed up many times. Its antigen remains unknown. Preparing the TCRbeta library involved the use of unique molecular identifiers. Each CDR3 protein gets one entry after TCRdb re-called the PCR reads with MiXCR. The sample holds nearly 350,000 distinct CDR3 sequences; roughly 16% are singletons and the top ten take about 41%. The TCR was taken from a male patient between 2 and 9 years old who had a stem cell transplant for acute lymphoblastic leukemia, so the T cells may come from the graft donor. The sample here was PBMCs, mostly from graft donor cells, taken 360 days after TCRalphabeta/CD19-depleted stem cell transplant. The genes are TRBV21-1 and TRBJ1-3; TRBD1 is taken as the D call from the table, unchecked against the DNA. TRBV21-1 constitutes a pseudogene. CDR3 coding DNA: TGTGCCAGCAGCACCCCAACAGGGCTAGAGATCGGAAACACCATATATTTT. It specifies CASSTPTGLEIGNTIYF.